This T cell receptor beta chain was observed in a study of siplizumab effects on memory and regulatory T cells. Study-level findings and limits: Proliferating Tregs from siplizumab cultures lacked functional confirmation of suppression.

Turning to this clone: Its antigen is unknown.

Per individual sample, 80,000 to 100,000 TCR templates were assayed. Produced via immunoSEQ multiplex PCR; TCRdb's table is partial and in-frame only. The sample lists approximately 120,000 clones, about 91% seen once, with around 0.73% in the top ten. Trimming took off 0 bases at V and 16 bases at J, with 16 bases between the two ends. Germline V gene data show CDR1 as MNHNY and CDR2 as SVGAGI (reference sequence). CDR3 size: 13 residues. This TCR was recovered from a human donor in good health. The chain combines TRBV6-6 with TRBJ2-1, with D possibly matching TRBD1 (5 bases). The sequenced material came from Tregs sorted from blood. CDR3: CASSYSSSAGQFF. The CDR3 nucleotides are TGTGCCAGCAGTTACTCATCCTCGGCAGGGCAATTCTTC.